The 18 T cell receptor beta chains below come from one sample, sequenced in a study of T cell responses to AZD1222 COVID-19 vaccine. Produced via immunoSEQ multiplex PCR; TCRdb's table is partial and in-frame only. Of approximately 75,000 clones listed, more than 75% are singletons. The sequences come from peripheral blood, collected 28 days after the second AZD1222 dose. The receptors were sampled from an adult who received the AZD1222 COVID-19 vaccine.

The V and J genes are TRBV5-1 and TRBJ2-7; D is perhaps TRBD2 (5 bases). V was cut by 0 bases and J by 3 bases, with 7 bases left in between. CDR3 length: 13 amino acids. From germline, CDR1 is SGHRS and CDR2 YFSETQ. The CDR3 spells CASSLGGYYEQYF. The CDR3 coding sequence is TGCGCCAGCAGCTTGGGAGGGTACTACGAGCAGTACTTC.

This chain joins TRBV11-2 and TRBJ2-1, with 13 positions matching TRBD2. This CDR3 region has 17 residues. V lost 4 bases to trimming and J lost 2 bases; unmatched junction nucleotides: 5. Per germline, CDR1 SGHAT and CDR2 FQNNGV. In nucleotides, the CDR3 is TGTGCCAGCAGCTCACCGGGACTAGCGGGGACCTACAATGAGCAGTTCTTC. This sequence encodes CASSSPGLAGTYNEQFF.

This rearrangement joins TRBV29-1 to TRBJ2-1; D is perhaps TRBD1 (6 bases). V shed 2 bases and J shed 4 bases, with 12 bases lying between them. This CDR3 is built from 14 residues. Per germline, CDR1 SQVTM and CDR2 ANQGSEA. The CDR3 region is CSVEIQGSYNEQFF. The CDR3 nucleotides are TGCAGCGTTGAAATCCAGGGGTCGTACAATGAGCAGTTCTTC.

This chain joins TRBV7-8 and TRBJ1-5; no reliable D call. The CDR3 length is 12 residues. Germline loops: CDR1 SGHVS, CDR2 FQNEAQ. V dropped 5 bases and J dropped 7 bases, with 9 bases sitting between them. Written as DNA, the CDR3 is TGTGCCAGCAGCCAGATGAGCCAGCCCCAGCATTTT. Protein product: CASSQMSQPQHF.

This chain links TRBV2 with TRBJ1-5; D remains unclear. V was clipped by 7 bases and J by 2 bases, with 12 bases between them. CDR3 length: 14 amino acids. CDR1 is SNHLY and CDR2 is FYNNEI in the germline V gene. The CDR3 DNA is TGTGCCAGCACCTCCGAGGTGGGCAATCAGCCCCAGCATTTT. It is translated as CASTSEVGNQPQHF.

The gene calls are TRBV2 and TRBJ2-3, with 8 bases matching TRBD2. The length of the CDR3 is 13 residues. Per germline, CDR1 SNHLY and CDR2 FYNNEI. V shed 7 bases, J shed 6 bases, and the junction held 6 bases outside the gene matches. The CDR3 sequence is CASTTGGRDTQYF. CDR3 nucleotides: TGTGCCAGCACGACGGGGGGGCGTGATACGCAGTATTTT. Full variable domain (outside the CDR3, taken from reference TRBV2 and TRBJ2-3): EPEVTQTPSHQVTQMGQEVILRCVPISNHLYFYWYRQILGQKVEFLVSFYNNEISEKSEIFDDQFSVERPDGSNFTLKIRSTKLEDSAMYFCASTTGGRDTQYFGPGTRLTVL.

V gene TRBV28 combines with J gene TRBJ1-4; D gene uncertain. This CDR3 comprises 11 residues. Trimming left V 6 bases short and J 8 bases short, with 7 bases between. Germline V gene data show CDR1 as MDHEN and CDR2 as SYDVKM. The CDR3 DNA sequence: TGTGCCAGCAGCTTTGACGAAAAACTGTTTTTT. Its translation: CASSFDEKLFF.

The gene calls are TRBV7-2 and TRBJ2-1; D gene ambiguous. V lost 5 bases, J lost 2 bases, and 10 bases lay in between. In germline, CDR1 is SGHTA, CDR2 FQGNSA. This CDR3 is built from 14 residues. CDR3 in amino acids: CASSPQTAYNEQFF. The CDR3 coding sequence is TGTGCCAGCAGCCCTCAGACGGCCTACAATGAGCAGTTCTTC.

The genes are TRBV30 and TRBJ1-2, with D perhaps TRBD1 (6 bases). CDR3 length: 12 amino acids. Trimming cost V 7 bases and J 3 bases, with 12 bases left between them. Looked up from germline, CDR1 is GTSNPN and CDR2 is SVGIG (reference sequence). The CDR3 coding sequence is TGTGCCTCTACAGGGAGAGACTATGGCTACACCTTC. This encodes CASTGRDYGYTF.

This sequence joins TRBV9 and TRBJ1-5; D may be TRBD1 (6 bases). The CDR3 covers 15 residues. Germline V gene data show CDR1 as SGDLS and CDR2 as YYNGEE. Trimming pared 0 bases from V and 7 bases from J, leaving 14 bases between. The CDR3, as DNA: TGTGCCAGCAGCGTAGGTTCGGGGGGCTGGCAGCCCCAGCATTTT. This translates into CASSVGSGGWQPQHF.

Worth noting for this clone: The junction departs from the called germline gene at one end, perhaps through a read error. This chain connects TRBV7-7 to TRBJ2-1; 7 nucleotides match TRBD2. CDR3 length: 16 amino acids. Germline lookup yields CDR1 SSHAT and CDR2 FNYEAQ (reference sequence). The CDR3 spells CASSSQTSPSLEEQFF. The CDR3 nucleotides read TGTGCTAGCAGCTCCCAGACTAGCCCCTCCCTTGAGGAGCAGTTCTTC.

The CDR3 DNA reads TGTGCCAGCAGCCAAGTTCGGGCATACGAGCAGTACTTC. As protein: CASSQVRAYEQYF. J is TRBJ2-7 and V is TRBV4-2; unclear D gene. Between the trimmed V and J ends, which lost 1 base and 4 bases, there was a span of 8 bases. The CDR3 totals 13 residues. CDR1 LGHNA and CDR2 YNFKEQ come from the germline V gene.

The J gene is TRBJ2-6, the V gene TRBV10-3; 11 nucleotides match TRBD1. Looked up from germline, CDR1 is ENHRY and CDR2 is SYGVKD. The CDR3 is 18 residues long. Trimming removed 10 bases from V and 0 bases from J; junction bases left unmatched: 11. CDR3 sequence: CATFPGTGGLSGANVLTF. CDR3 nucleotide sequence: TGTGCCACGTTTCCCGGGACAGGGGGACTCTCTGGGGCCAACGTCCTGACTTTC.

This chain joins TRBV5-1 and TRBJ1-4; 7 bases align to TRBD1. Trimming cost V 2 bases and J 5 bases; bases outside gene matches: 9. This CDR3 contains 16 residues. CDR1 is SGHRS and CDR2 is YFSETQ in the germline V gene. DNA for the CDR3: TGCGCCAGCAGCTTAGAAGGGGGCGTAGGGAATGAAAAACTGTTTTTT. This gives the protein CASSLEGGVGNEKLFF. Full variable domain (outside the CDR3, taken from reference TRBV5-1 and TRBJ1-4): KAGVTQTPRYLIKTRGQQVTLSCSPISGHRSVSWYQQTPGQGLQFLFEYFSETQRNKGNFPGRFSGRQFSNSRSEMNVSTLELGDSALYLCASSLEGGVGNEKLFFGSGTQLSVL.

The V call is TRBV11-2, the J call TRBJ2-7; 8 nucleotides match TRBD2. With V trimmed by 1 base and J by 3 bases, 2 bases remained unmatched. The CDR3 is made up of 14 amino acids. From germline, CDR1 is SGHAT and CDR2 FQNNGV. CDR3 amino acids: CASSLGLAGYEQYF. For the CDR3, the DNA is TGTGCCAGCAGCTTAGGGCTAGCGGGCTACGAGCAGTACTTC.

The CDR3 DNA reads TGTGCCGGAGGGGGACAGGAGGGTTTCACCGGGGAGCTGTTTTTT. Its protein product is CAGGGQEGFTGELFF. The chain joins TRBV30 to TRBJ2-2; 8 bases align to TRBD1. Germline CDR1 reads GTSNPN; CDR2 reads SVGIG (reference sequence). The length of the CDR3 is 15 residues. With V trimmed by 8 bases and J by 4 bases, 12 bases remained unmatched.

This clone has just a few counts. The CDR3 DNA follows: TGTGCCAGCAGTCCCGGACGGCTTAACTATGGCTACACCTTC. Translated, it gives CASSPGRLNYGYTF. V gene TRBV2 combines with J gene TRBJ1-2; the D is unclear. Between the trimmed V and J ends, which lost 5 bases and 1 base, there was a span of 11 bases. The CDR3 runs 14 residues. Germline V gene data show CDR1 as SNHLY and CDR2 as FYNNEI.

The rearrangement joins TRBV5-1 to TRBJ2-3; TRBD1 agrees at 9 bases. V lost 0 bases, J lost 6 bases, and 11 bases stayed unmatched. The CDR3 runs 17 residues. Germline-derived CDR1 and CDR2 are SGHRS and YFSETQ. CDR3 sequence reads: CASSLVTAGTGLDTQYF. DNA of the CDR3: TGCGCCAGCAGCTTGGTGACCGCCGGGACAGGGTTGGATACGCAGTATTTT.